These 7 T cell receptor beta chains share one sample of origin, sequenced in a study of OX40 agonist ivuxolimab in advanced cancers. Some clones are missing from TCRdb's copy, which holds only in-frame ones; the method was immunoSEQ multiplex PCR. The sample lists more than 50,000 clones, more than 75% occurring once. The input for sequencing was CD4+ or CD8+ T cells sorted from blood, taken in a trial of the OX40 agonist ivuxolimab. These receptors were obtained from an adult with an advanced solid tumor such as melanoma, head and neck, liver or kidney cancer.

The rearrangement links TRBV4-1 to TRBJ1-5; D is ambiguous. The CDR3 consists of 14 residues. V lost 0 bases and J lost 3, with 6 bases in between. The germline V gene has CDR1 MGHRA and CDR2 YSYEKL. This CDR3 is CASSQDPVNQPQHF. The CDR3, as DNA: TGCGCCAGCAGCCAAGATCCCGTCAATCAGCCCCAGCATTTT.

V usage is TRBV5-1 and J usage is TRBJ2-3; TRBD2 agrees at 11 bases. The trim removed 1 base at V and 4 bases at J, leaving 5 bases unmatched. The length of the CDR3 is 16 residues. Germline lookup yields CDR1 SGHRS and CDR2 YFSETQ. The CDR3 loop is CASSLTGTSGSDTQYF. The CDR3 region has the DNA TGCGCCAGCAGCTTGACCGGGACTAGCGGCTCAGATACGCAGTATTTT.

The J gene is TRBJ2-3, the V gene TRBV19; D not certain. In germline, CDR1 is LNHDA, CDR2 SQIVND (reference sequence). The CDR3 runs 15 residues. Trimming took 9 bases from V and 1 from J, leaving 17 bases between them. CDR3 coding DNA: TGTGCCAGAAATCCGACGGACGGTGGCACAGATACGCAGTATTTT. Translated: CARNPTDGGTDTQYF.

The chain joins TRBV27 to TRBJ2-4; 8 bases match TRBD2. V was clipped by 4 bases and J by 10 bases; unmatched bases: 15. This CDR3 contains 16 residues. Germline CDR1 reads MNHEY; CDR2 reads SMNVEV (reference sequence). CDR3 bases: TGTGCCAGCAGTTCTACGAGCGGGGGCCATCGGGGGATTCAGTACTTC. It specifies CASSSTSGGHRGIQYF.

The rearrangement joins TRBV7-6 to TRBJ2-7; a weak D match, TRBD2 (6 bases). CDR1 SGHVS and CDR2 FNYEAQ come from the germline V gene. V lost 5 bases and J lost 8, with 10 bases in between. The CDR3 covers 11 residues. CDR3 sequence: CASSPGVQQYF. The CDR3 nucleotides are TGTGCCAGCAGCCCGGGGGTACAGCAGTACTTC.

The J gene is TRBJ2-7, the V gene TRBV27, with a weak D call TRBD1 (6 bases). Trimming took 5 bases from V and 2 from J, leaving 13 bases between them. The CDR3 sequence is 14 residues long. Germline V lookup: CDR1 MNHEY, CDR2 SMNVEV (reference sequence). The CDR3 spells CASSQQGGAYEQYF. Written as DNA, the CDR3 is TGTGCCAGCAGTCAACAGGGTGGCGCCTACGAGCAGTACTTC.

The rearrangement links TRBV30 to TRBJ1-4, with TRBD1 as a possible D gene (5 bases). CDR3 size: 13 residues. Trimming removed 8 bases from V and 7 bases from J, with 17 bases in between. Germline V lookup: CDR1 GTSNPN, CDR2 SVGIG (reference sequence). CDR3 bases: TGTGCCGCGGGGGAGGGAGAGTCTGAAAAACTGTTTTTT. Amino acid sequence: CAAGEGESEKLFF.